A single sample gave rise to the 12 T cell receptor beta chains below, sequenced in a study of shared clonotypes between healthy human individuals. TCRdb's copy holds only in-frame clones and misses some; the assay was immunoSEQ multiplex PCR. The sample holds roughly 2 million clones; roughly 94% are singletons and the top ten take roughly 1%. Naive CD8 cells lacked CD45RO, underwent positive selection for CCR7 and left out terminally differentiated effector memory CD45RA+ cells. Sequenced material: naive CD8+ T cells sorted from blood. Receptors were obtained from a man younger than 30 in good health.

The CDR3 is CASSLRLAGYEETQYF. The CDR3, as DNA: TGTGCCAGCAGCTTACGGTTAGCGGGGTACGAAGAGACCCAGTACTTC. V is TRBV13 and J is TRBJ2-5; 8 nucleotides match TRBD2. The CDR3 extends over 16 amino acids. The germline V gene has CDR1 PRHDT and CDR2 FYEKMQ (reference sequence). The trim removed 2 bases at V and 3 bases at J, leaving 8 bases unmatched.

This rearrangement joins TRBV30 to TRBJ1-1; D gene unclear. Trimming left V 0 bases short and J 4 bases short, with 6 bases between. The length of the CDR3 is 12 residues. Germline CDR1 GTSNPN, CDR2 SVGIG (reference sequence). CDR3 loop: CAWSVRITEAFF. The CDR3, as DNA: TGTGCCTGGAGTGTACGGATCACTGAAGCTTTCTTT.

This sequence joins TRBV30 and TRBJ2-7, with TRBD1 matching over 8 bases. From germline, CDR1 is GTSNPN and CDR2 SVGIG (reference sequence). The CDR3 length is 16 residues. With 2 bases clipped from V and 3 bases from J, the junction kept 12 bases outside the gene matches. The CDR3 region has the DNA TGTGCCTGGAGTCCCTCGGGACAGGATATGTACTACGAGCAGTACTTC. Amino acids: CAWSPSGQDMYYEQYF.

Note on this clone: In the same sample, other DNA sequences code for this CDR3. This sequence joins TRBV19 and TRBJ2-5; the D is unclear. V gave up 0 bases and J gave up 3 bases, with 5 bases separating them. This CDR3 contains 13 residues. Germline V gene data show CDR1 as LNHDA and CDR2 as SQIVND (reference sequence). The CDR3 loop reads CASSIDWEETQYF. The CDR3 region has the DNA TGTGCCAGTAGTATAGACTGGGAAGAGACCCAGTACTTC.

CDR3 bases: TGTGCCTGGAGTCACCAACCGGGTTATACCTACGAGCAGTACTTC. Its translation is CAWSHQPGYTYEQYF. The V gene is TRBV30, the J gene TRBJ2-7; D is ambiguous. The CDR3 contains 15 residues. V lost 2 bases and J 2 bases, leaving 16 bases between the germline ends. CDR1 GTSNPN and CDR2 SVGIG come from the germline V gene (reference sequence).

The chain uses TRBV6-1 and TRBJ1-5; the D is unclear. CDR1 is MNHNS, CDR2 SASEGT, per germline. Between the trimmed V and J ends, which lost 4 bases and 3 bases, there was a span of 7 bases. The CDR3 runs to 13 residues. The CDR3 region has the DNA TGTGCCAGCAGTGGAGGGCTCAATCAGCCCCAGCATTTT. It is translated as CASSGGLNQPQHF.

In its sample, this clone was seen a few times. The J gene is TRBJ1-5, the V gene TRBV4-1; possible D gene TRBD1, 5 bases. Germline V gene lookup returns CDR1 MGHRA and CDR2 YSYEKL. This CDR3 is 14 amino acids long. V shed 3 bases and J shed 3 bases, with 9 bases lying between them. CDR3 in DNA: TGCGCCAGCAGCCAGACAGACCTCAATCAGCCCCAGCATTTT. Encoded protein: CASSQTDLNQPQHF.

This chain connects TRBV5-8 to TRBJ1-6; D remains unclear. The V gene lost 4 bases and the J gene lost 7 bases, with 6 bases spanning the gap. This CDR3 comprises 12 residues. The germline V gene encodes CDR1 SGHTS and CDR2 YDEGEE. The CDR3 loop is CASSPGNSPLHF. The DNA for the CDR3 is TGTGCCAGCAGCCCCGGGAATTCACCCCTCCACTTT. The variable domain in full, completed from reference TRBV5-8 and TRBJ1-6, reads EAGVTQSPTHLIKTRGQQATLRCSPISGHTSVYWYQQALGLGLQFLLWYDEGEERNRGNFPPRFSGRQFPNYSSELNVNALELEDSALYLCASSPGNSPLHFGNGTRLTVT.

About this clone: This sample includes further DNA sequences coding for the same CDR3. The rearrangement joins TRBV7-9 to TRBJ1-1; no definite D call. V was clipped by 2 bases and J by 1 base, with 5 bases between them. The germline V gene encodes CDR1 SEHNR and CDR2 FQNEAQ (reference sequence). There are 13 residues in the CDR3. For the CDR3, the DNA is TGTGCCAGCAGCTTACCTGGGAACACTGAAGCTTTCTTT. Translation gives CASSLPGNTEAFF.

The CDR3 sequence: CASSLLAGDYNEQFF. CDR3 bases: TGTGCCAGCAGCTTACTAGCGGGAGACTACAATGAGCAGTTCTTC. This chain uses TRBV7-2 with TRBJ2-1; 10 bases are shared with TRBD2. The CDR3 is made up of 15 amino acids. V gave up 2 bases and J gave up 3 bases; unmatched junction bases: 1. The V gene's germline CDR1 is SGHTA and CDR2 FQGNSA.

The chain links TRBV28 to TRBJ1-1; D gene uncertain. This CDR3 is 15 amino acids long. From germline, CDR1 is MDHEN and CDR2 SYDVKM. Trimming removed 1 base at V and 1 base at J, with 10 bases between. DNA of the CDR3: TGTGCCAGCAGTTTATACAAGAGCTGGAACACTGAAGCTTTCTTT. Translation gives CASSLYKSWNTEAFF.

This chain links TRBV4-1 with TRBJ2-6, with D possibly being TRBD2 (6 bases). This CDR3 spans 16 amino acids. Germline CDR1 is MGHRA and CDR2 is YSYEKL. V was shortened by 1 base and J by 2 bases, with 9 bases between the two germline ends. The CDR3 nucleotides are TGCGCCAGCAGCCAAGTTGGGGGGACTGGGGCCAACGTCCTGACTTTC. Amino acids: CASSQVGGTGANVLTF.